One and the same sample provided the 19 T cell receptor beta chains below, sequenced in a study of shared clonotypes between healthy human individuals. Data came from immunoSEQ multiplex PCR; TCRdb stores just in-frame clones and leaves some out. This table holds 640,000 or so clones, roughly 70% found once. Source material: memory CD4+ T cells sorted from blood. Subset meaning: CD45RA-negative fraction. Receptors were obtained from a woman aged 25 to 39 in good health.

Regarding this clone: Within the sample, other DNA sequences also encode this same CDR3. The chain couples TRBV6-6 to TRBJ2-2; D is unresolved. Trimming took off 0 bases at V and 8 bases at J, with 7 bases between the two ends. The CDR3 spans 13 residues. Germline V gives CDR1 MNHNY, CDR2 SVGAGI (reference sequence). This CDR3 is CASSYSFRGELFF. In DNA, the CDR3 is TGTGCCAGCAGTTACTCATTCCGGGGGGAGCTGTTTTTT.

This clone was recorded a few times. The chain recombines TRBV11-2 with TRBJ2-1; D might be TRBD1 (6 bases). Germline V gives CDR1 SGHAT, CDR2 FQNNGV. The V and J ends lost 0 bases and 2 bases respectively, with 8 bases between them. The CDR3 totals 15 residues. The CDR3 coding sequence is TGTGCCAGCAGCTTAGACACAGGGCCCTACAATGAGCAGTTCTTC. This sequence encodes CASSLDTGPYNEQFF.

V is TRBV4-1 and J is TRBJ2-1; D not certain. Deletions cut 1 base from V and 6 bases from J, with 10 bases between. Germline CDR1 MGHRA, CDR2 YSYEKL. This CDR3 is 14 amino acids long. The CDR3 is CASSQVFQLNEQFF. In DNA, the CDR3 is TGCGCCAGCAGCCAAGTCTTTCAGCTCAATGAGCAGTTCTTC.

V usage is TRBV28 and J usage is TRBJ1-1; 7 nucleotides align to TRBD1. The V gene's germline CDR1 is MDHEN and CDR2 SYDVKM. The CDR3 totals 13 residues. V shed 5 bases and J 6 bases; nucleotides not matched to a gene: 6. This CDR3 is CASSQGQIPEAFF. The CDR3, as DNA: TGTGCCAGCAGTCAGGGACAGATCCCTGAAGCTTTCTTT.

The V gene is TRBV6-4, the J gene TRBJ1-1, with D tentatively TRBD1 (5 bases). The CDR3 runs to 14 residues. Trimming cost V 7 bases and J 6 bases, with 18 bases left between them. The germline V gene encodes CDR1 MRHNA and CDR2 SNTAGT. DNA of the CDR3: TGTGCCAGCACCAAAGACAGTTATGTCTCTGAAGCTTTCTTT. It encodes CASTKDSYVSEAFF.

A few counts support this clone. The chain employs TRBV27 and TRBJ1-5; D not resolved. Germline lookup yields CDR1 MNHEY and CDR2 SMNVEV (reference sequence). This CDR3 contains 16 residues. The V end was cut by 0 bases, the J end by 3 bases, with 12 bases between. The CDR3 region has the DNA TGTGCCAGCAGTTTATCCCCTAGCCCTATCAATCAGCCCCAGCATTTT. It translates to CASSLSPSPINQPQHF.

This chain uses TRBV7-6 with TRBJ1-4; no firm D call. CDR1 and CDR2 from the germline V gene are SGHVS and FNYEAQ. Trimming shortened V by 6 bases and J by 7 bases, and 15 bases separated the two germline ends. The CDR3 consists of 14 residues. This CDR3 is CASSPRGLGEKLFF. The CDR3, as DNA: TGTGCCAGCAGTCCACGAGGTTTGGGTGAAAAACTGTTTTTT.

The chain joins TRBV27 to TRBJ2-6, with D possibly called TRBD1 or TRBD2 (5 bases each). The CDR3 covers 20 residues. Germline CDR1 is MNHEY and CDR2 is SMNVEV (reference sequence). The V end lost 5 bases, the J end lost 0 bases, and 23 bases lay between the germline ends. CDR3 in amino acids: CASSVRGPHPKLSGANVLTF. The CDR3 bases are TGTGCCAGCAGTGTGAGGGGTCCTCACCCAAAGCTCTCTGGGGCCAACGTCCTGACTTTC.

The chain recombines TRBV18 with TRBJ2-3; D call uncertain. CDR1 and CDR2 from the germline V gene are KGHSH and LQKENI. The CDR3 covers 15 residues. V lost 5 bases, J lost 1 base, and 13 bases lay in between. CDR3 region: CASSSTIGGTDTQYF. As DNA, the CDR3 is TGTGCCAGCTCATCAACCATAGGCGGCACAGATACGCAGTATTTT.

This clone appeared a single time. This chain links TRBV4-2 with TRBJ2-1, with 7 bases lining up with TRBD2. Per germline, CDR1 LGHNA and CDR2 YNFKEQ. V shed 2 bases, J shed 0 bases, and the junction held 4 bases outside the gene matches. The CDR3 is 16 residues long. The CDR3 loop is CASSQNGRSSYNEQFF. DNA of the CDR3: TGTGCCAGCAGCCAAAACGGGAGGAGCTCCTACAATGAGCAGTTCTTC.

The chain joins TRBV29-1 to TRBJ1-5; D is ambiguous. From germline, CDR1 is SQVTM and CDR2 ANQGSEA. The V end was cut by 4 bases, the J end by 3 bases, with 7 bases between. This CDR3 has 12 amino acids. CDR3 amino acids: CSVGGANQPQHF. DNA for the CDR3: TGCAGCGTTGGAGGCGCCAATCAGCCCCAGCATTTT.

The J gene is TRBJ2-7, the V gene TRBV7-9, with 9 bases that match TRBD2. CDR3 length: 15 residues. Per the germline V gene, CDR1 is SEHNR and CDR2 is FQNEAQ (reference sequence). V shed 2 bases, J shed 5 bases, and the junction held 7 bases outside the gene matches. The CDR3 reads CASSLSSSGRHEQYF. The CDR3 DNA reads TGTGCCAGCAGCTTAAGTTCCAGCGGGAGGCACGAGCAGTACTTC.

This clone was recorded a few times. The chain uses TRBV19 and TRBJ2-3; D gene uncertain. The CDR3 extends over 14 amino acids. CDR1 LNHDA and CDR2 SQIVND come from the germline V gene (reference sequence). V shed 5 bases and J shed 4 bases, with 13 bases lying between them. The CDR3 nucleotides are TGTGCCAGTAGTCTCTCGCCGGTGTCAGATACGCAGTATTTT. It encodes CASSLSPVSDTQYF.

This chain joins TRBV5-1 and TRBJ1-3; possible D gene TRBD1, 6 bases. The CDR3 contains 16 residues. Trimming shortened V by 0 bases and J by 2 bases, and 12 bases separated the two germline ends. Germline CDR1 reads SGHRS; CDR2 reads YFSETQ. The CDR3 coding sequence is TGCGCCAGCAGCTTGGCCGGGCAGGGGCCTGGAAACACCATATATTTT. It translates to CASSLAGQGPGNTIYF.

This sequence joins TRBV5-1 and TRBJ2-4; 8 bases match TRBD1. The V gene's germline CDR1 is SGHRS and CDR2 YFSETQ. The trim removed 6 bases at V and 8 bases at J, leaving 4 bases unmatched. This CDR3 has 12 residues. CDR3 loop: CASTDRADIQYF. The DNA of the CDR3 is TGCGCCAGCACGGACAGGGCGGACATTCAGTACTTC.

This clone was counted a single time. The CDR3 DNA is TGTGCCAGCTCCCAGAGGGGAGGAGGAGGAGAGACCCAGTACTTC. Translating it yields CASSQRGGGGETQYF. This chain links TRBV18 with TRBJ2-5, with a possible D match to TRBD2 (6 bases). In germline, CDR1 is KGHSH, CDR2 LQKENI. The CDR3 has 15 residues. Trimming left V 6 bases short and J 4 bases short, with 18 bases between.

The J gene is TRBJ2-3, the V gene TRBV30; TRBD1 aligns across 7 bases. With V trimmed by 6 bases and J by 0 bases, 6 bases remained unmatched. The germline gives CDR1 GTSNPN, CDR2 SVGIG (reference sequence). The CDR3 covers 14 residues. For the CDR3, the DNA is TGTGCCTGTCGACAGGGCTACAGCACAGATACGCAGTATTTT. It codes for CACRQGYSTDTQYF.

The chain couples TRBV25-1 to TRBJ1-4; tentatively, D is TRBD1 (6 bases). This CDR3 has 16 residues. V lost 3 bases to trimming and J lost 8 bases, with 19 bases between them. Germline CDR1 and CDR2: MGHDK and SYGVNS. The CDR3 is CASSEGTGGRGEKLFF. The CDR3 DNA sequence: TGTGCCAGCAGTGAGGGGACCGGGGGGCGAGGAGAAAAACTGTTTTTT.

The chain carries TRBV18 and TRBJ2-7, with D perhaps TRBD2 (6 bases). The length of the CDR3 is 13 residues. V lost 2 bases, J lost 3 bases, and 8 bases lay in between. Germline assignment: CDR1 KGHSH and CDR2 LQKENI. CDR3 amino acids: CASSPVEGYEQYF. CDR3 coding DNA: TGTGCCAGCTCACCAGTGGAGGGCTACGAGCAGTACTTC.